This T cell receptor beta chain was found in a study of OX40 agonist ivuxolimab in advanced cancers. Clones were read by immunoSEQ multiplex PCR, and TCRdb kept only the in-frame ones, dropping some. The table has 95,000 to 150,000 clones, roughly 95% seen once. Sample: CD4+ or CD8+ T cells sorted from blood, taken in a trial of the OX40 agonist ivuxolimab. The TCR sequence derives from an adult with an advanced solid tumor such as melanoma, head and neck, liver or kidney cancer.

DNA for the CDR3: TGTGCCAGCAGCTTAACTATCCGCGGACTAGCGGGAACGGGTAATGAGCAGTTCTTC. Protein sequence: CASSLTIRGLAGTGNEQFF. The chain combines TRBV7-3 with TRBJ2-1; 12 bases are shared with TRBD2. With V trimmed by 0 bases and J by 7 bases, 13 bases remained unmatched. Germline assignment: CDR1 SGHTA and CDR2 FQGTGA. The CDR3 extends over 19 amino acids.